Many counts were recorded for the clone carrying this T cell receptor beta chain. The length of the CDR3 is 15 residues. J was trimmed by 4 bases and V by 3 bases; bases with no gene match: 6. Germline CDR1 SGHKS, CDR2 YYEKEE (reference sequence). From the RT-PCR reads, TCRdb called clonotypes with MiXCR, one entry per CDR3 protein. This sample has hundreds of thousands of distinct CDR3 sequences; approximately 14% occur once, and the top ten carry about 3.9%. The sequence was obtained from a female donor in good health, serving as a healthy control. The V gene is TRBV5-5, the J gene TRBJ2-5; 10 bases fit TRBD1. The sample taken for sequencing was memory CD4+ T cells from blood. The CDR3 here is CASSSDRGRGETQYF. In nucleotides, the CDR3 is TGTGCCAGCAGCTCGGACAGGGGGAGAGGAGAGACCCAGTACTTC.